The T cell receptor beta chain under discussion was sequenced for a study of blood T cell repertoires in COVID-19. Study-wide background: The study drew acute and convalescent COVID-19 samples from the United States, Italy and Spain. PBMCs, B-cell-depleted T cells, or T cells were the source of the cDNA or gDNA that made up the material.

Germline assignment: CDR1 SGHVS and CDR2 FNYEAQ. This CDR3 has 15 amino acids. J lost 5 bases, V lost 5 bases, and 4 bases had no gene match. In the original analysis: Reference gene primer amplification gave estimated nucleated cell counts. The protocol was immunoSEQ multiplex PCR, while the TCRdb copy is restricted to in-frame clones and leaves out a portion. V, J and clone size reflect that table, while D and trimming were determined from the DNA. The sample has tens of thousands of clones; roughly four fifths are singletons. The chain recombines TRBV7-6 with TRBJ2-2; TRBD2 matches at 11 bases. The receptor's source is a woman aged 80 or over with acute or convalescent COVID-19. Sequenced sample: peripheral blood. The CDR3 spells CASSPRLAGTGELFF. The DNA for the CDR3 is TGTGCCAGCAGCCCGAGACTAGCGGGGACCGGGGAGCTGTTTTTT. Variable domain in full (rest from reference TRBV7-6 and TRBJ2-2): GAGVSQSPRYKVTKRGQDVALRCDPISGHVSLYWYRQALGQGPEFLTYFNYEAQQDKSGLPNDRFSAERPEGSISTLTIQRTEQRDSAMYRCASSPRLAGTGELFFGEGSRLTVL.